What follows is one TCR beta chain and its context. The germline V gene has CDR1 SGHTA and CDR2 FQGNSA. Trimming cost V 3 bases and J 2 bases, with 13 bases left between them. CDR3 length: 15 residues. The source of the sample is a study of blood T cell repertoires in COVID-19. Study in general: Specimens from acute and convalescent COVID-19 originated in the United States, Italy and Spain. PBMCs, B-cell-depleted T cells, or T cells provided the cDNA or gDNA that made up the material.

Sequencing was performed with immunoSEQ multiplex PCR; in TCRdb, only in-frame clones are kept and a portion is missing. Among roughly 210,000 clones listed, around 84% were seen once. The chain has TRBV7-2 and TRBJ2-5; D may be TRBD1 (6 bases). The sequence derives from a woman aged 80 or over with COVID-19, enrolled during active disease. The material sequenced was peripheral blood. For the CDR3, the DNA is TGTGCCAGCAGCTTGGGGGCTAGCCCTCAAGAGACCCAGTACTTC. Residues: CASSLGASPQETQYF.